These T cell receptor beta chains were read from a single sample in a study of blood T cell repertoires in COVID-19. Clones were read by immunoSEQ multiplex PCR, and TCRdb kept only the in-frame ones, dropping some. The top ten clones hold around 1.5% of a sample with roughly 430,000 clones, roughly 88% of them seen once. Material: PBMCs or T cells enriched from blood (not recorded which). These receptors were obtained from a woman aged 18-35 years who had been exposed to COVID-19. The CDR3 runs from the conserved cysteine through the conserved F or W. The D gene is left open where the match is weak. Clone size is not always given. Where it is, it says once, few, many or a class for expanded clones.

size,J,V,D,DNA,CDR3
NA,TRBJ1-4,TRBV19,TRBD1,TGTGCCAGTAGTATGGACAGGGGGTTACCTAATGAAAAACTGTTTTTT,CASSMDRGLPNEKLFF
NA,TRBJ1-4,TRBV9,TRBD1,TGTGCCAGCAGCGGGGGCCGGACAGGGGGTGTAGAAAAACTGTTTTTT,CASSGGRTGGVEKLFF
NA,TRBJ2-7,TRBV7-2,NA,TGTGCCAGCAGCTCCGCGGATGTAGTCCACGAGCAGTACTTC,CASSSADVVHEQYF
NA,TRBJ2-7,TRBV15,TRBD2,TGTGCCACCAGCAGAGGGGCGGGACTAGCGGGAGCCTACGAGCAGTACTTC,CATSRGAGLAGAYEQYF
NA,TRBJ1-3,TRBV7-9,NA,TGTGCCAGCAGCTTAGAACTAACGGGCTCTGGAAACACCATATATTTT,CASSLELTGSGNTIYF
NA,TRBJ1-6,TRBV10-3,TRBD1,TGTGCCATCAGTGATGTCCACCGGACAGGCGGGAATTCACCCCTCCACTTT,CAISDVHRTGGNSPLHF
NA,TRBJ1-1,TRBV29-1,NA,TGCAGCGTTGTATCGAGGAACACTGAAGCTTTCTTT,CSVVSRNTEAFF
NA,TRBJ1-6,TRBV7-9,NA,TGTGCCAGCAGCGACAACAGGGTAGATCTGGGTTCACCCCTCCACTTT,CASSDNRVDLGSPLHF
once,TRBJ1-2,TRBV3-1/TRBV3-2,NA,TGTGCCAGCAGCCAGGGGGGGCCTGGCTATGGCTACACCTTC,CASSQGGPGYGYTF
NA,TRBJ1-2,TRBV9,TRBD1,TGTGCCAGCAGCGTAGGGGGACCGGACAGGGAAGGTTCCTTC,CASSVGGPDREGSF
NA,TRBJ2-3,TRBV18,TRBD2,TGTGCCAGCTCACGACTAGCGGGTGGACGCACAGATACGCAGTATTTT,CASSRLAGGRTDTQYF
NA,TRBJ2-7,TRBV27,TRBD1,TGTGCCAGCAGTTTCGGGACAGGCCTCGGGGACTACGAGCAGTACTTC,CASSFGTGLGDYEQYF
NA,TRBJ2-3,TRBV28,TRBD2,TGTGCCAGCAGCTTCCCCGGGACTATTCAGTATTTT,CASSFPGTIQYF
NA,TRBJ1-2,TRBV28,NA,TGTGGCGGCTATGGCTACACCTTC,CGGYGYTF
NA,TRBJ2-1,TRBV24-1,TRBD2,TGTGCCACCAGTGATTTTGGGACTAGGGAGTTCTTC,CATSDFGTREFF
NA,TRBJ2-5,TRBV3-1/TRBV3-2,TRBD2,TGTGCCAGCAGCCTCCCCCGACTAGCGGGGGGCCAAGAGACCCAGTACTTC,CASSLPRLAGGQETQYF
NA,TRBJ2-7,TRBV10-1,TRBD2,TGCGCCAGCCCCCAACTAGCGGGGGGGCCCTACGAGCAGTACTTC,CASPQLAGGPYEQYF
NA,TRBJ2-7,TRBV5-1,NA,TGCGCCAGCAGCTTGGTGGGACTCCGGGACGCCTCCTACGAGCAGTACTTC,CASSLVGLRDASYEQYF
NA,TRBJ2-7,TRBV13,NA,TGTGCCAGCAGCTTCACAGGGATCGCAACCTACGAGCAGTACTTC,CASSFTGIATYEQYF
NA,TRBJ1-2,TRBV5-4,NA,TGTGCCAGCAGCTTGAGGACAGTAGGCTACACCTTC,CASSLRTVGYTF
once,TRBJ2-3,TRBV13,NA,TGTGCCAGCAGCTTTTTGGGAGCCGGGGGCACAGATACGCAGTATTTT,CASSFLGAGGTDTQYF
NA,TRBJ1-4,TRBV7-6,NA,TGTGCCAGCAGCCAGACACGAGAAAAACTGTTTTTT,CASSQTREKLFF
NA,TRBJ1-3,TRBV6-6,NA,TGTGCCAGCACGACTGTCAGGGCCTACTCTGGAAACACCATATATTTT,CASTTVRAYSGNTIYF
once,TRBJ2-2,TRBV5-1,NA,TGCGCCAGCAGCTTGGTAGAAGGGGTCGGCACCGGGGAGCTGTTTTTT,CASSLVEGVGTGELFF
NA,TRBJ1-1,TRBV5-1,NA,TGCGCCAGCAGCTTGGGGACATTGAACACTGAAGCTTTCTTT,CASSLGTLNTEAFF
NA,TRBJ1-6,TRBV9,NA,NA,CASSTSPLNSPLHF
NA,TRBJ2-2,TRBV18,TRBD1,TGTGCCAGCTCTGGACAGGTAAACACCGGGGAGCTGTTTTTT,CASSGQVNTGELFF
few,TRBJ1-1,TRBV2,TRBD1,TGTGCCAGCAGTTCGGACAGGGGATTGCTGACTGAAGCTTTCTTT,CASSSDRGLLTEAFF
few,TRBJ2-7,TRBV7-9,TRBD2,TGTGCCAGCAGCTCTGGCGGGGGATGGTACGAGCAGTACTTC,CASSSGGGWYEQYF
NA,TRBJ1-1,TRBV18,NA,TGTGCCAGCTCACCCCCCAGGGGAGACACTGAAGCTTTCTTT,CASSPPRGDTEAFF
NA,TRBJ1-1,TRBV6-6,NA,TGTGCCAGCAGTTACCTGGGGGCTCGGGACACTGAAGCTTTCTTT,CASSYLGARDTEAFF
NA,TRBJ2-3,TRBV4-1,TRBD2,TGCGCCAGCAGCCAACCTCTAGCGGGGGCGCCCCGGGATACGCAGTATTTT,CASSQPLAGAPRDTQYF
NA,TRBJ2-7,TRBV27,TRBD1,TGTGCCAGCAGTTTATCGGGACAGCTCCACGAGCAGTACTTC,CASSLSGQLHEQYF
NA,TRBJ1-2,TRBV14,NA,TGTGCCAGCAGCTTCTCGGGGGGAGACTATGGCTACACCTTC,CASSFSGGDYGYTF
once,TRBJ2-3,TRBV9,NA,TGTGCCAGCAGCGTAGTTAGTAGTACGCAGTATTTT,CASSVVSSTQYF
NA,TRBJ2-7,TRBV28,NA,TGTGCCAGCAGTTTTACAGCCTACGAGCAGTACTTC,CASSFTAYEQYF
NA,TRBJ1-2,TRBV28,NA,TGTGCCAGCAGCTCTCCTGCAGGGGCTCACTATGGCTACACCTTC,CASSSPAGAHYGYTF
NA,TRBJ1-1,TRBV6-6,NA,TGTGCCAGCGACGAACAGGCGAACACTGAAGCTTTCTTT,CASDEQANTEAFF
NA,TRBJ1-5,TRBV6-5,TRBD1,TGTGCCAGCAATACACAGGGGACCAGCAATCAGCCCCAGCATTTT,CASNTQGTSNQPQHF
NA,TRBJ2-1,TRBV6-4,NA,TGTGCCAGCAAACTAGGCATAATCTTC,CASKLGIIF
NA,TRBJ1-5,TRBV15,NA,TGTGCCACCAGCTCAGGGGAGGGCTATCAGCCCCAGCATTTT,CATSSGEGYQPQHF
NA,TRBJ2-1,TRBV10-3,TRBD2,TGTGCCATCAGTGAACTAGCGGGAGCCGGTGAGCAGTTCTTC,CAISELAGAGEQFF
NA,TRBJ1-2,TRBV28,NA,TGTGCCAGCAGCCCGGGAAGGGAGTATGGCTACACCTTC,CASSPGREYGYTF
NA,TRBJ1-3,TRBV7-6,TRBD1,TGTGCCAGCAGCGATCGAAGGGGACAGGGTACGAACACCATATATTTT,CASSDRRGQGTNTIYF
NA,TRBJ1-4,TRBV28,NA,TGTGCCAGCAGTTTCCGGGGGGCGCGTCGTGAAAAACTGTTTTTT,CASSFRGARREKLFF
once,TRBJ1-5,TRBV6-6,TRBD1,TGTGCCAGCAGACGGACAGGGCGCGTGGGGAATCAGCCCCAGCATTTT,CASRRTGRVGNQPQHF
NA,TRBJ1-3,TRBV2,TRBD1,TGTGCCAGCGGTCCGGGACAGGGGAAAGGAAACACCATATATTTT,CASGPGQGKGNTIYF
NA,TRBJ1-2,TRBV9,NA,TGTGCCAGCAGCGTAGAAGGGGTTCTTAACTATGGCTACACCTTC,CASSVEGVLNYGYTF
NA,TRBJ2-7,TRBV4-3,NA,TGCGCCAGCAGCCAAGAAACAAGCTCCTACGAGCAGTACTTC,CASSQETSSYEQYF
NA,TRBJ1-1,TRBV5-4,NA,TGTGCCAGCAGCGTACAACAGGGAAACACTGAAGCTTTCTTT,CASSVQQGNTEAFF
NA,TRBJ2-1,TRBV28,NA,TGTGCCAGCAGTGACGCCAGAGCGTCCTACAATGAGCAGTTCTTC,CASSDARASYNEQFF
NA,TRBJ2-3,TRBV5-1,NA,TGCGCCAGCAGCTTGAAGAGCGGCCCCACAGATACGCAGTATTTT,CASSLKSGPTDTQYF
NA,TRBJ1-1,TRBV19,NA,TGTGCCAGTAGTATGGGTCAGGGCAACACTGAAGCTTTCTTT,CASSMGQGNTEAFF
NA,TRBJ2-1,TRBV5-8,NA,TGTGCCAGCAGCCATAGCGGCAATGAGCAGTTCTTC,CASSHSGNEQFF